These T cell receptor beta chains were read from a single sample in a study of shared clonotypes between healthy human individuals. Only in-frame clones appear in the TCRdb table, and some are missing; sequencing was by immunoSEQ multiplex PCR. This repertoire shows around 340,000 clones, more than 60% found once; its top ten account for more than 9%. Sequencing was performed on memory CD4+ T cells sorted from blood. The receptor set was obtained from a man aged 25-45 years in good health. The CDR3 runs from the conserved cysteine through the conserved F or W. D genes are given only for firm matches. Only some rows state a clone size, as once, few, many or a class for expanded clones.

.	TRBD2	TRBV6-5	TRBJ2-5	CASTSGSRQYF	TGTGCCAGCACTAGCGGGAGTCGGCAGTACTTC
.	.	TRBV7-7	TRBJ1-2	CASSLLPPHREAYGYTF	TGTGCTAGCAGCTTATTGCCCCCCCACAGGGAGGCCTATGGCTACACCTTC
.	.	TRBV7-9	TRBJ2-1	CASSYYRSSYNEQFF	TGTGCCAGCAGCTATTACCGTAGCTCCTACAATGAGCAGTTCTTC
.	.	TRBV7-3	TRBJ2-2	CASSWGPGELFF	TGTGCCAGCAGCTGGGGCCCCGGGGAGCTGTTTTTT
.	TRBD2	TRBV5-1	TRBJ2-3	CASSWGLAGETDTQYF	TGCGCCAGCAGTTGGGGACTAGCGGGAGAAACAGATACGCAGTATTTT
.	.	TRBV29-1	TRBJ2-1	CSVETLINPGEQFF	TGCAGCGTTGAAACGCTAATCAACCCGGGTGAGCAGTTCTTC
few	TRBD2	TRBV7-7	TRBJ2-2	CASSLLIAGGPNTGELFF	TGTGCCAGCAGCTTATTGATTGCGGGAGGGCCGAACACCGGGGAGCTGTTTTTT
.	.	TRBV19	TRBJ2-7	CASSPTGSKDYEQYF	TGTGCCAGTAGCCCTACAGGTAGCAAAGACTACGAGCAGTACTTC
.	TRBD2	TRBV10-2	TRBJ2-1	CASRLGLAGIEQFF	TGCGCCAGCAGACTTGGACTAGCGGGCATTGAGCAGTTCTTC
.	TRBD2	TRBV5-1	TRBJ2-7	CASSLGWSGSQDEQYF	TGCGCCAGCAGCTTGGGGTGGAGCGGGAGTCAAGACGAGCAGTACTTC
many	TRBD2	TRBV6-1	TRBJ2-5	CASTRLAGETQYF	TGTGCCAGCACAAGACTAGCGGGGGAGACCCAGTACTTC
.	TRBD1	TRBV5-1	TRBJ1-1	CASSVDRVNTEAFF	TGCGCCAGCAGCGTGGACAGGGTGAACACTGAAGCTTTCTTT
.	.	TRBV9	TRBJ2-2	CASSVYGRNTGELFF	TGTGCCAGCAGCGTTTACGGGAGGAACACCGGGGAGCTGTTTTTT
few	TRBD2	TRBV7-2	TRBJ2-5	CASSLTGGVGETQYF	TGTGCCAGCAGCTTAACGGGAGGGGTTGGGGAGACCCAGTACTTC
few	TRBD1	TRBV29-1	TRBJ2-7	CSVRSSTGNEQYF	TGCAGCGTCCGTTCGTCGACAGGGAACGAGCAGTACTTC
.	.	TRBV6-6	TRBJ2-1	CASNPVTTGLDEQFF	TGTGCCAGCAACCCGGTTACTACCGGGCTTGATGAGCAGTTCTTC
.	.	TRBV7-3	TRBJ2-2	CASSAPGSAGELFF	TGTGCCAGCAGCGCCCCAGGGAGCGCCGGGGAGCTGTTTTTT
.	.	TRBV4-1	TRBJ1-2	CASSQGVADGDYGYTF	TGCGCCAGCAGCCAAGGTGTTGCAGACGGCGACTATGGCTACACCTTC
few	.	TRBV6-1	TRBJ2-7	CASSVPVPNYEQYF	TGTGCCAGCAGTGTTCCTGTTCCGAACTACGAGCAGTACTTC
.	.	TRBV2	TRBJ1-1	CASSQGMNTEAFF	TGTGCCAGCAGTCAAGGGATGAACACTGAAGCTTTCTTT
.	.	TRBV2	TRBJ2-7	CASSGSEMSEQYF	TGTGCCAGCAGTGGTTCAGAGATGAGTGAGCAGTACTTC
.	.	TRBV6-5	TRBJ1-4	CASARTATNEKLFF	TGTGCCAGCGCCCGGACAGCAACTAATGAAAAACTGTTTTTT
many	.	TRBV27	TRBJ1-1	CASSLLRNTEAFF	TGTGCCAGCAGTTTATTAAGGAACACTGAAGCTTTCTTT
.	.	TRBV30	TRBJ1-5	CAWSVGLGNQPQHF	TGTGCCTGGAGCGTCGGTTTAGGCAATCAGCCCCAGCATTTT
once	.	TRBV6-6	TRBJ2-3	CASSLTTDTQYF	TGTGCCAGCAGCTTAACCACAGATACGCAGTATTTT
few	.	TRBV7-9	TRBJ1-5	CASSLRQGIQHF	TGTGCCAGCAGCTTAAGGCAGGGAATCCAGCATTTT